These 16 T cell receptor beta chains were sequenced from one sample in a study of blood T cell repertoires in COVID-19. Profiling relied on immunoSEQ multiplex PCR, and the TCRdb table lists in-frame clones only, not all of them. The data hold some 150,000 clones, with 85% to 90% observed a single time. Sequenced material: peripheral blood. These TCRs come from a human donor in a cohort sampled during active COVID-19.

This clone was picked up a small number of times. This chain joins TRBV4-2 and TRBJ1-5; no definite D call. CDR1 is LGHNA, CDR2 YNFKEQ, per germline. The CDR3 has 19 amino acids. The V and J ends lost 2 bases and 0 bases respectively, with 20 bases between them. This chain's CDR3 is CASSQMRLPRIYSNQPQHF. The DNA for the CDR3 is TGTGCCAGCAGCCAAATGCGCCTCCCGAGGATTTATAGCAATCAGCCCCAGCATTTT.

This sequence joins TRBV5-3 and TRBJ2-3; 14 positions match TRBD2. TRBV5-3 counts as an open reading frame of uncertain function. The CDR3 contains 17 residues. J lost 1 base, V lost 4 bases, and 5 bases had no gene match. CDR3 region: CARSPPTSGRGTDTQYF. The CDR3 bases are TGTGCCAGAAGCCCTCCGACTAGCGGGAGGGGCACAGATACGCAGTATTTT.

The chain is built from TRBV24-1 and TRBJ2-4; 9 nucleotides match TRBD1. The CDR3 is 19 amino acids. The germline V gene encodes CDR1 KGHDR and CDR2 SFDVKD. Losses at the gene ends were 3 bases for V and 1 base for J; bases not matched to a gene: 12. This CDR3 reads CATSDSGTGHLPAKNIQYF. The DNA for the CDR3 is TGTGCCACCAGTGATAGTGGGACAGGGCACCTACCGGCCAAAAACATTCAGTACTTC.

The V call is TRBV28, the J call TRBJ1-1; 8 positions match TRBD1. Trimming at V came to 5 bases and at J to 5 bases, leaving 10 bases not matched to a gene. The germline CDR1 and CDR2 sequences are MDHEN and SYDVKM. The CDR3 is made up of 15 amino acids. CDR3 bases: TGTGCCAGCAGTACCTCGGACAGGGAGAGGACTGAAGCTTTCTTT. Protein sequence: CASSTSDRERTEAFF. Filled out from reference TRBV28 and TRBJ1-1, the complete variable domain reads DVKVTQSSRYLVKRTGEKVFLECVQDMDHENMFWYRQDPGLGLRLIYFSYDVKMKEKGDIPEGYSVSREKKERFSLILESASTNQTSMYLCASSTSDRERTEAFFGQGTRLTVV.

The J gene is TRBJ2-1, the V gene TRBV6-6; 11 bases match TRBD2. The ends lost 2 bases at V and 6 bases at J; junction bases unmatched: 3. Germline loops: CDR1 MNHNY, CDR2 SVGAGI (reference sequence). This CDR3 has 15 residues. CDR3 protein: CASSYIAGGLNEQFF. CDR3 in DNA: TGTGCCAGCAGTTACATAGCGGGGGGGCTCAATGAGCAGTTCTTC.

CDR3 coding DNA: TGTGCCAGCAGTTTATATGGGCAGCCGAACACCGGGGAGCTGTTTTTT. Its protein product is CASSLYGQPNTGELFF. This sequence joins TRBV28 and TRBJ2-2; D uncertain. CDR3 size: 16 residues. V shed 1 base and J shed 0 bases, with 9 bases lying between them. Germline V lookup: CDR1 MDHEN, CDR2 SYDVKM.

The genes are TRBV27 and TRBJ2-7, with TRBD1 matching over 8 bases. This CDR3 is 13 amino acids long. CDR1 and CDR2 (germline): MNHEY, SMNVEV (reference sequence). V trimming: 8 bases; J trimming: 7 bases; junction bases outside the gene matches: 10. The chain's CDR3 is CASGWDRLAEQYF. DNA for the CDR3: TGTGCCAGCGGGTGGGACAGGCTAGCGGAGCAGTACTTC.

The gene calls are TRBV4-3 and TRBJ1-1; possible D gene TRBD1, 6 bases. The V gene's germline CDR1 is LGHNA and CDR2 YSLEER. The ends were cut back, 5 bases at V and 4 bases at J, with 23 bases in the middle. The CDR3 consists of 17 residues. The CDR3 reads CASSGRRGGSVSTEAFF. CDR3 nucleotides: TGCGCCAGCAGCGGCCGGAGAGGGGGTTCGGTATCCACTGAAGCTTTCTTT.

The V call is TRBV19, the J call TRBJ2-1; D unclear. The CDR3 has 16 amino acids. Trimming removed 8 bases from V and 5 bases from J, with 22 bases in between. Per germline, CDR1 LNHDA and CDR2 SQIVND (reference sequence). The CDR3 sequence is CASPLRFSSLHNEQFF. In DNA, the CDR3 is TGTGCCAGTCCTCTTCGGTTCTCCTCCCTTCACAATGAGCAGTTCTTC.

The genes are TRBV7-9 and TRBJ2-1; TRBD1 might be the D (5 bases). V shed 3 bases and J shed 0 bases, with 12 bases lying between them. The CDR3 sequence is 16 residues long. The germline gives CDR1 SEHNR, CDR2 FQNEAQ (reference sequence). The CDR3 sequence: CASSLRTPGSYNEQFF. The CDR3 region has the DNA TGTGCCAGCAGCTTGAGGACACCCGGCTCCTACAATGAGCAGTTCTTC.

This chain links TRBV5-4 with TRBJ2-5; possible D gene TRBD2, 6 bases. The V end lost 5 bases, the J end lost 5 bases, and 13 bases lay between the germline ends. CDR3 length equals 13 residues. Germline CDR1 is SGHNT and CDR2 is YYREEE (reference sequence). CDR3 bases: TGTGCCAGCAGTCCGGCGGGGTGGGAGACCCAGTACTTC. Protein sequence: CASSPAGWETQYF.

The V and J genes are TRBV4-2 and TRBJ2-3; TRBD1 might be the D (5 bases). Trimming took off 4 bases at V and 1 base at J, with 12 bases between the two ends. Germline-derived CDR1 and CDR2 are LGHNA and YNFKEQ. This CDR3 contains 15 residues. In DNA form, the CDR3 reads TGTGCCAGCAGCCCCGGCGGCAGGGGCACAGATACGCAGTATTTT. The encoded protein is CASSPGGRGTDTQYF.

V and J are TRBV7-9 and TRBJ2-2; D perhaps matches TRBD1 (5 bases). The germline V and J ends were trimmed by 5 bases and 2 bases, with 15 bases remaining between them. The V gene's germline CDR1 is SEHNR and CDR2 FQNEAQ (reference sequence). This CDR3 is 16 amino acids long. CDR3 sequence reads: CASSLRVKENTGELFF. DNA of the CDR3: TGTGCCAGCAGCCTCAGGGTAAAGGAAAACACCGGGGAGCTGTTTTTT.

This clone was detected once. V is TRBV6-6 and J is TRBJ2-7, with TRBD1 matching 9 bases. The CDR3 is 15 residues long. Germline loops: CDR1 MNHNY, CDR2 SVGAGI (reference sequence). The J segment lost 6 bases and the V segment lost 7 bases, leaving 13 bases of the junction unmatched. CDR3 protein: CASTKSLDRGSEQYF. In DNA, the CDR3 is TGTGCCAGCACAAAATCCCTGGACAGGGGCTCCGAGCAGTACTTC.

V is TRBV18 and J is TRBJ2-2, with 9 positions matching TRBD1. After removal of 4 bases from V and 5 bases from J, the junction contained 5 bases not matched to a gene. Germline V gives CDR1 KGHSH, CDR2 LQKENI. This CDR3 has 15 residues. CDR3 nucleotide sequence: TGTGCCAGCTCACGCGCGGGACAGGGTACCGGGGAGCTGTTTTTT. It codes for CASSRAGQGTGELFF.

This clone was seen only once. The gene calls are TRBV11-2 and TRBJ2-7, with D tentatively TRBD1 (5 bases). The germline V and J ends were trimmed by 5 bases and 3 bases, with 14 bases remaining between them. Per the germline V gene, CDR1 is SGHAT and CDR2 is FQNNGV. The CDR3 totals 14 residues. CDR3: CASSRLGQNYEQYF. The CDR3 bases are TGTGCCAGCAGCCGCCTGGGGCAGAACTACGAGCAGTACTTC.